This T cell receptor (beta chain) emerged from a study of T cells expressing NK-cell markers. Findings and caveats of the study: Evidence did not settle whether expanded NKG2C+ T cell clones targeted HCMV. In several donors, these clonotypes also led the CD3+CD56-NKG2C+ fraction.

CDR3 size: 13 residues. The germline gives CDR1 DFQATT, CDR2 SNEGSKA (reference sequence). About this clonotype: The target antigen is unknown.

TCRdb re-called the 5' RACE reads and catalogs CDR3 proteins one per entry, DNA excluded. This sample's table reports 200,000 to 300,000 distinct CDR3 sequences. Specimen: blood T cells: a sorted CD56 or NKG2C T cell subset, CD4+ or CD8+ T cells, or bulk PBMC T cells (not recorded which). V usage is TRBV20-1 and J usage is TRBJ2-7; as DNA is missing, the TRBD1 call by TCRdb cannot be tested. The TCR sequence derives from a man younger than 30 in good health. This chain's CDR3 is CSATMGAAYEQYF.